Following are 30 T cell receptor beta chains from one sample sequenced in a study of cytomegalovirus exposure and HLA in healthy donors. The PCR was carried out with 60 Vbeta primers and 13 Jbeta primers. Some clones are missing from TCRdb's copy, which holds only in-frame ones; the method was immunoSEQ multiplex PCR. Among 79,000 or so clones listed, over 65% were seen once. What was sequenced was PBMCs. These receptors originate from a woman aged 40 to 49 in good health and CMV-seropositive.

The V gene is TRBV10-3, the J gene TRBJ2-7; 8 bases fit TRBD1. In germline, CDR1 is ENHRY, CDR2 SYGVKD. V trimming: 6 bases; J trimming: 9 bases; junction bases outside the gene matches: 16. The length of the CDR3 is 15 residues. This CDR3 is CAIRPTGDDSKAQYF. The DNA for the CDR3 is TGTGCCATCAGGCCGACAGGGGACGACTCCAAGGCGCAGTACTTC.

J is TRBJ2-4 and V is TRBV27; no clear D gene. Germline assignment: CDR1 MNHEY and CDR2 SMNVEV (reference sequence). Trimming took off 9 bases at V and 0 bases at J, with 12 bases between the two ends. The CDR3 is 14 amino acids. The CDR3 coding sequence is TGTGCCAGTTATCTAGGTCTAGCCAAAAACATTCAGTACTTC. This encodes CASYLGLAKNIQYF.

A few counts support this clone. The same CDR3 also results from other DNA sequences found in this sample. This chain joins TRBV18 and TRBJ2-7; D unresolved. Germline lookup yields CDR1 KGHSH and CDR2 LQKENI. The CDR3 extends over 12 amino acids. Deletions cut 6 bases from V and 2 bases from J, with 8 bases between. In DNA form, the CDR3 reads TGTGCCAGCTCCCCGCGAGCCTACGAGCAGTACTTC. Protein: CASSPRAYEQYF.

The rearrangement joins TRBV11-2 to TRBJ2-7; the D gene is possibly TRBD2 (6 bases). Per the germline V gene, CDR1 is SGHAT and CDR2 is FQNNGV. The V end was cut by 5 bases, the J end by 0 bases, with 14 bases between. The CDR3 is made up of 15 amino acids. The CDR3 sequence is CASSTTSLSSYEQYF. CDR3 in DNA: TGTGCCAGCAGCACCACTAGCTTAAGCTCCTACGAGCAGTACTTC.

This clone came up once. The chain recombines TRBV9 with TRBJ2-7; 7 nucleotides line up with TRBD1. Germline CDR1 reads SGDLS; CDR2 reads YYNGEE. V lost 4 bases, J lost 2 bases, and 12 bases stayed unmatched. CDR3 length: 16 amino acids. CDR3 bases: TGTGCCAGCAGCATCACCGGCCGGGACAGAACCTACGAGCAGTACTTC. It translates to CASSITGRDRTYEQYF.

CDR3 nucleotide sequence: TGTGCCAGCAGTTTTGGGTCCGAGCGATCTCGACACAATGAGCAGTTCTTC. It encodes CASSFGSERSRHNEQFF. V and J are TRBV27 and TRBJ2-1, with D uncertain. V lost 3 bases, J lost 5 bases, and 20 bases lay in between. This CDR3 comprises 17 residues. CDR1 and CDR2 from the germline V gene are MNHEY and SMNVEV (reference sequence).

This clone was picked up a small number of times. The gene calls are TRBV5-1 and TRBJ2-1, with 9 nucleotides matching TRBD2. Germline loops: CDR1 SGHRS, CDR2 YFSETQ. The CDR3 consists of 18 residues. Trimming removed 3 bases from V and 0 bases from J; junction bases left unmatched: 10. The CDR3 reads CASSSRTSVRSSYNEQFF. The DNA of the CDR3 is TGCGCCAGCAGCTCAAGGACTAGCGTACGAAGCTCCTACAATGAGCAGTTCTTC.

CDR3: CAISVGLAGGYQETQYF. In DNA, the CDR3 is TGTGCCATCAGTGTGGGACTAGCGGGAGGTTACCAAGAGACCCAGTACTTC. The chain recombines TRBV10-3 with TRBJ2-5; 15 bases agree with TRBD2. The CDR3 sequence is 17 residues long. With 4 bases clipped from V and 0 bases from J, the junction kept 3 bases outside the gene matches. In germline, CDR1 is ENHRY, CDR2 SYGVKD.

The chain is built from TRBV10-3 and TRBJ1-2; D unresolved. Trimming left V 4 bases short and J 0 bases short, with 6 bases between. Germline CDR1 ENHRY, CDR2 SYGVKD. The CDR3 covers 13 residues. The CDR3, as DNA: TGTGCCATCAGTGGAGCTCCTAACTATGGCTACACCTTC. Its translation: CAISGAPNYGYTF.

The chain has TRBV1 and TRBJ2-5; the table's D call, TRBD1, has no DNA check behind it. TRBV1 is assigned pseudogene status. The length of the CDR3 is 14 residues. Written as DNA, the CDR3 is TGCACCAGCAGCCAGGGGGCCAGGGTTGAGACCCAGTACTTC. Its protein is CTSSQGARVETQYF.

This clone was picked up a small number of times. The chain carries TRBV7-8 and TRBJ2-1, with TRBD2 matching over 16 bases. J was trimmed by 12 bases and V by 5 bases; bases with no gene match: 13. Germline lookup yields CDR1 SGHVS and CDR2 FQNEAQ. There are 17 residues in the CDR3. The CDR3 reads CASSVMPGLAGGQGQFF. In DNA form, the CDR3 reads TGTGCCAGCAGCGTTATGCCGGGACTAGCGGGGGGGCAAGGGCAGTTCTTC.

This clone is a singleton in its sample. The chain is built from TRBV15 and TRBJ2-5, with D maybe TRBD2 (6 bases). Germline CDR1 reads LNHNV; CDR2 reads YYDKDF (reference sequence). This CDR3 comprises 16 residues. V was cut by 5 bases and J by 5 bases, with 21 bases left in between. CDR3 sequence: CATSGGDPPSWETQYF. Here the CDR3 DNA reads TGTGCCACCAGCGGCGGGGACCCTCCTTCGTGGGAGACCCAGTACTTC.

CDR3 sequence: CASTTKTGIAEAFF. The DNA of the CDR3 is TGTGCCAGCACCACGAAAACAGGTATTGCTGAAGCTTTCTTT. The V and J genes are TRBV2 and TRBJ1-1, with D perhaps TRBD1 (5 bases). The CDR3 runs 14 residues. The germline V gene encodes CDR1 SNHLY and CDR2 FYNNEI. V lost 7 bases, J lost 6 bases, and 18 bases lay in between.

The genes are TRBV6-6 and TRBJ1-5, with 10 bases aligning to TRBD1. Trimming took 6 bases from V and 3 from J; bases not matched to a gene: 2. Germline CDR1 MNHNY, CDR2 SVGAGI (reference sequence). There are 14 residues in the CDR3. CDR3 sequence reads: CASRGTGDNQPQHF. CDR3 bases: TGTGCCAGCAGAGGGACAGGGGACAATCAGCCCCAGCATTTT.

The CDR3 bases are TGCGCCAGCAGCCAGGACAGGCTAGGGGCAGATACGCAGTATTTT. The encoded protein is CASSQDRLGADTQYF. This sequence joins TRBV4-3 and TRBJ2-3; 7 bases map to TRBD1. The germline V gene has CDR1 LGHNA and CDR2 YSLEER. This CDR3 is built from 15 residues. Trimming removed 3 bases from V and 4 bases from J; junction bases left unmatched: 7.

This chain uses TRBV5-6 with TRBJ2-7, with D tentatively TRBD2 (6 bases). Between the trimmed V and J ends, which lost 0 bases and 7 bases, there was a span of 23 bases. Germline CDR1 reads SGHDT; CDR2 reads YYEEEE. The CDR3 consists of 17 residues. CDR3 DNA sequence: TGTGCCAGCAGCTTGGCCATCTTAACTAGCTCTAAGGGGGAGCAGTACTTC. It yields the protein CASSLAILTSSKGEQYF. Full variable domain (missing parts from reference TRBV5-6 and TRBJ2-7): DAGVTQSPTHLIKTRGQQVTLRCSPKSGHDTVSWYQQALGQGPQFIFQYYEEEERQRGNFPDRFSGHQFPNYSSELNVNALLLGDSALYLCASSLAILTSSKGEQYFGPGTRLTVT.

The V gene is TRBV7-3, the J gene TRBJ2-6, with TRBD1 identical over 7 bases. CDR3 size: 16 residues. CDR1 is SGHTA and CDR2 is FQGTGA in the germline V gene. V lost 5 bases, J lost 4 bases, and 8 bases stayed unmatched. CDR3 region: CASSDTGVGGANVLTF. The CDR3 DNA reads as TGTGCCAGCAGCGACACAGGGGTAGGAGGGGCCAACGTCCTGACTTTC.

This chain links TRBV7-2 with TRBJ2-7, with 9 bases fitting TRBD2. CDR3 length equals 18 residues. After removal of 0 bases from V and 2 bases from J, the junction contained 11 bases not matched to a gene. Germline-derived CDR1 and CDR2 are SGHTA and FQGNSA. In DNA form, the CDR3 reads TGTGCCAGCAGCTTAGCGCTAATAGGAGCGGGGGGAACCTACGAGCAGTACTTC. Translation gives CASSLALIGAGGTYEQYF.

The chain's CDR3 is CASSLIAGEITDTQYF. The CDR3 DNA reads TGTGCCAGCAGCTTAATAGCGGGGGAGATCACAGATACGCAGTATTTT. V and J are TRBV7-3 and TRBJ2-3; 9 positions match TRBD2. CDR3 length equals 16 residues. The V gene's germline CDR1 is SGHTA and CDR2 FQGTGA. J gave up 2 bases and V 1 base, and 4 bases lay outside the gene matches.

This chain uses TRBV5-1 with TRBJ2-3, with 7 bases fitting TRBD2. The CDR3 runs to 13 residues. With V trimmed by 4 bases and J by 5 bases, 4 bases remained unmatched. Germline assignment: CDR1 SGHRS and CDR2 YFSETQ. The CDR3 coding sequence is TGCGCCAGCAGCGCGGGGGTTAGAGATACGCAGTATTTT. Its translation: CASSAGVRDTQYF.

This clone was detected only a few times. A much larger clone lies one base from this, so it may be a read error. The final CDR3 position lacks the conserved phenylalanine or tryptophan, pointing to a likely read error. The rearrangement links TRBV4-3 to TRBJ2-6; 12 positions agree with TRBD1. CDR1 is LGHNA, CDR2 YSLEER, per germline. V lost 1 base and J lost 3; bases outside the gene matches: 7. CDR3 length: 19 residues. CDR3 DNA sequence: TGCGCCAGCAGCCAAGGAGTCGGGACAGGGGGCGATGGGGCCAACGTCCTGACTGTC. This translates into CASSQGVGTGGDGANVLTV.

This clone appeared once. CDR3 amino acids: CASSDPPRKVHTEQYF. The CDR3 DNA follows: TGTGCCAGCAGTGACCCTCCGAGGAAGGTACACACCGAGCAGTACTTC. This chain uses TRBV6-1 with TRBJ2-7; D call uncertain. This CDR3 comprises 16 residues. V shed 3 bases and J shed 6 bases, with 21 bases lying between them. CDR1 and CDR2 (germline): MNHNS, SASEGT.

This chain uses TRBV6-6 with TRBJ1-2; D is unresolved. V was cut by 4 bases and J by 8 bases, with 11 bases left in between. Germline V gene lookup returns CDR1 MNHNY and CDR2 SVGAGI (reference sequence). The CDR3 runs to 12 residues. The CDR3 coding sequence is TGTGCCAGCAGTTCGTCCGCGGGAGGCTACACCTTC. It specifies CASSSSAGGYTF.

The chain combines TRBV30 with TRBJ1-5, with unresolved D. The CDR3 is 13 amino acids. V was clipped by 2 bases and J by 4 bases, with 9 bases between them. The germline gives CDR1 GTSNPN, CDR2 SVGIG (reference sequence). The DNA for the CDR3 is TGTGCCTGGAGTCCGGGAGTTAATCAGCCCCAGCATTTT. It is translated as CAWSPGVNQPQHF.

The chain carries TRBV6-5 and TRBJ1-1; 11 bases align to TRBD1. There are 15 residues in the CDR3. Losses at the gene ends were 5 bases for V and 1 base for J; bases not matched to a gene: 3. In germline, CDR1 is MNHEY, CDR2 SVGAGI. CDR3 nucleotides: TGTGCCAGCAGTAAGGACAGGGGGCCGAACACTGAAGCTTTCTTT. This encodes CASSKDRGPNTEAFF.

CDR3 coding DNA: TGTGCCAGCAGTTCGGACAGAGGAAACACCATATATTTT. Translating it yields CASSSDRGNTIYF. J is TRBJ1-3 and V is TRBV5-6, with a tentative D call TRBD1 (6 bases). This CDR3 is 13 amino acids long. V was shortened by 5 bases and J by 4 bases, with 10 bases between the two germline ends. CDR1 and CDR2 (germline): SGHDT, YYEEEE.

The chain employs TRBV6-5 and TRBJ2-7, with 10 bases matching TRBD1. Germline lookup yields CDR1 MNHEY and CDR2 SVGAGI. The CDR3 runs to 15 residues. V was clipped by 2 bases and J by 6 bases; unmatched bases: 7. The CDR3 protein is CASSYTGTGDSEQYF. CDR3 DNA sequence: TGTGCCAGCAGTTACACCGGGACAGGGGACTCCGAGCAGTACTTC.

The rearrangement uses TRBV7-2 and TRBJ2-3, with a possible D match to TRBD2 (5 bases). The CDR3 is 13 residues long. From germline, CDR1 is SGHTA and CDR2 FQGNSA. V gave up 1 base and J gave up 6 bases, with 8 bases separating them. The CDR3 here is CASSLGGRDTQYF. CDR3 DNA: TGTGCCAGCAGCTTAGGAGGGCGTGATACGCAGTATTTT.

The V call is TRBV7-9, the J call TRBJ1-2; the D gene is possibly TRBD1 (5 bases). The V gene's germline CDR1 is SEHNR and CDR2 FQNEAQ (reference sequence). The CDR3 runs 17 residues. V shed 5 bases and J shed 2 bases, with 21 bases lying between them. CDR3 nucleotides: TGTGCCAGCAGCCTGGGACTCTCTGTCGCCGGAAACTATGGCTACACCTTC. The encoded protein is CASSLGLSVAGNYGYTF.

The chain links TRBV5-1 to TRBJ2-1; 7 nucleotides agree with TRBD1. J gave up 4 bases and V 0 bases, and 4 bases lay outside the gene matches. Germline CDR1 SGHRS, CDR2 YFSETQ. The CDR3 has 15 residues. The CDR3 sequence is CASSLDGQAYNEQFF. CDR3 nucleotide sequence: TGCGCCAGCAGCTTGGACGGACAGGCATACAATGAGCAGTTCTTC.